This T cell receptor beta chain came from a study of cytomegalovirus exposure and HLA in healthy donors. Study-level results: Reportedly, diagnosis of cytomegalovirus status by the classifier showed high specificity and sensitivity. Most TCR sequences proved rare, with some public TCRs found in many donors. Within an earlier analysis, most TCR beta V segments proved productive either about 90% or about 30% of the time. Presence/absence comparisons presumed near-even sequencing depth among donors.

Regarding this clone: Its specificity is not known.

PCR involved 60 Vbeta and 13 Jbeta primers. Using immunoSEQ multiplex PCR, the repertoire was profiled, and TCRdb retains in-frame clones only, with some absent. The sample table includes about 130,000 clones. Trimming pared 1 base from V and 2 bases from J, leaving 9 bases between. The CDR3 totals 14 residues. CDR1 is SGHRS and CDR2 is YFSETQ in the germline V gene. The source of this sequence is a woman aged 55 to 70 in good health and CMV-seronegative. V is TRBV5-1 and J is TRBJ1-2; D ambiguous. Sequenced input: PBMCs. CDR3 sequence reads: CASSLIMRNYGYTF. The CDR3 bases are TGCGCCAGCAGCTTGATCATGCGGAACTATGGCTACACCTTC.